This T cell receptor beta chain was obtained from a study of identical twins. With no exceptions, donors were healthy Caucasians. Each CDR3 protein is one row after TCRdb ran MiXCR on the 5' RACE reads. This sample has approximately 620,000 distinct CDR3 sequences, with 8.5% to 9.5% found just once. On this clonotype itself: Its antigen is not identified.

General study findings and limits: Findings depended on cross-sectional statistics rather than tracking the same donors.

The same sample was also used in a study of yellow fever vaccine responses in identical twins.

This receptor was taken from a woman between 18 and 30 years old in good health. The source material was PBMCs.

The CDR3 sequence is CASSLSGQGAGEQFF. The CDR3 DNA reads as TGTGCCAGCAGTTTATCGGGACAGGGGGCAGGGGAGCAGTTCTTC. V and J are TRBV12-3 or TRBV12-4 and TRBJ2-1; TRBD1 matches 12 bases. The CDR3 loop spans 15 amino acids. V was clipped by 2 bases and J by 10 bases; unmatched bases: 6.